This TCR beta chain emerged from a study of T cells in Graves' hyperthyroidism and ophthalmopathy. Study information: Peripheral blood was collected at initial diagnosis, before any treatment.

Absence of ophthalmopathy progression within 18 months defined stable Graves' hyperthyroidism. Researchers barred patients who had uncontrolled infection, other autoimmune disease, pregnancy or lactation. This clonotype has at least ten counts. Germline-derived CDR1 and CDR2 are SGHDT and YYEEEE. The ends were cut back, 4 bases at V and 2 bases at J, with 20 bases in the middle. This CDR3 spans 17 amino acids. Researchers took RNA transcripts and amplified the TCR beta CDR3 regions from them. The study used the HTBI primer set for a first-round RT-PCR of the TCR CDR3. Each CDR3 protein is one row after TCRdb ran MiXCR on the multiplex PCR reads. The data contain some 420,000 distinct CDR3 sequences, roughly 15% of them singletons.

Sequenced input: blood. The chain has TRBV5-6 and TRBJ2-3, with D possibly being TRBD2 (6 bases). The sequence was obtained from a woman under 30 with Graves' hyperthyroidism. The chain's CDR3 is CASSPGTPTRYTDTQYF. CDR3 nucleotide sequence: TGTGCCAGCAGCCCTGGGACTCCGACAAGATACACAGATACGCAGTATTTT.